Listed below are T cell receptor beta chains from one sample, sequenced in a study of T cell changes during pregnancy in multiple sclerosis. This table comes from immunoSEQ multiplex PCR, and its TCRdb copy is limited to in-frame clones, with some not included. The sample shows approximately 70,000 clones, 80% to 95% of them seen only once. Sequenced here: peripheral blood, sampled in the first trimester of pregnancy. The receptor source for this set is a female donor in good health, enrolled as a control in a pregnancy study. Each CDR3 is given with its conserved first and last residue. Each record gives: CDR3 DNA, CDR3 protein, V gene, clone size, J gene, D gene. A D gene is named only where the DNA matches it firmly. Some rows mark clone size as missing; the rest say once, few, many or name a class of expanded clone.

cdr3_nt: TGTGCCAGCAGTGCCGGGACAGGGACGTACGAGCAGTACTTC
cdr3_aa: CASSAGTGTYEQYF
v_call: TRBV25-1
clone_size: .
j_call: TRBJ2-7
d_call: TRBD1

cdr3_nt: TGTGCCAGCAGTCGGGAATTGGGGACCGGGGAGCTGTTTTTT
cdr3_aa: CASSRELGTGELFF
v_call: TRBV6-1
clone_size: .
j_call: TRBJ2-2
d_call: .

cdr3_nt: TGTGCCAGCAGTTACTCCGACAGGGTTGCTGAAGCTTTCTTT
cdr3_aa: CASSYSDRVAEAFF
v_call: TRBV6-6
clone_size: .
j_call: TRBJ1-1
d_call: TRBD1

cdr3_nt: TGTGCCAGTAGTATAGATGGAGAAAGGCCGGAGACCCAGTACTTC
cdr3_aa: CASSIDGERPETQYF
v_call: TRBV19
clone_size: .
j_call: TRBJ2-5
d_call: .

cdr3_nt: TGTGCCAGCAGTACAATTGGGGGCGCAAACATTCAGTACTTC
cdr3_aa: CASSTIGGANIQYF
v_call: TRBV2
clone_size: .
j_call: TRBJ2-4
d_call: .

cdr3_nt: TGTGCCAGCAGTCCCCGTCGGGGGAGCCACGAGCAGTACTTC
cdr3_aa: CASSPRRGSHEQYF
v_call: TRBV27
clone_size: .
j_call: TRBJ2-7
d_call: .

cdr3_nt: TGCGCCAGCAGCCAAGAGGCGGGAGGGGGGGATGAGCAGTTCTTC
cdr3_aa: CASSQEAGGGDEQFF
v_call: TRBV4-1
clone_size: .
j_call: TRBJ2-1
d_call: TRBD2

cdr3_nt: TGTGCCAGCAGTTTTCAGGGTAACACTGAAGCTTTCTTT
cdr3_aa: CASSFQGNTEAFF
v_call: TRBV28
clone_size: few
j_call: TRBJ1-1
d_call: .

cdr3_nt: TGTGCCAGCAGCCCAGGGGGACAGCTTGAAGCTTTCTTT
cdr3_aa: CASSPGGQLEAFF
v_call: TRBV9
clone_size: .
j_call: TRBJ1-1
d_call: TRBD1

cdr3_nt: TGTGCCAGCAGTTACACGACTTTCCAGGGCGAGCAGTACTTC
cdr3_aa: CASSYTTFQGEQYF
v_call: TRBV6-5
clone_size: .
j_call: TRBJ2-7
d_call: .

cdr3_nt: TGTGCCTGGAGTGTCCCGGGGTTTTATAGCAATCAGCCCCAGCATTTT
cdr3_aa: CAWSVPGFYSNQPQHF
v_call: TRBV30
clone_size: .
j_call: TRBJ1-5
d_call: .

cdr3_nt: TGTGCCGGTGAGGGGGCCCGTAATTCACCCCTCCACTTT
cdr3_aa: CAGEGARNSPLHF
v_call: TRBV30
clone_size: .
j_call: TRBJ1-6
d_call: TRBD1

cdr3_nt: TGTGCCAGCAGCCCGTTCCCAGGGCTGGGAGAGACCCAGTACTTC
cdr3_aa: CASSPFPGLGETQYF
v_call: TRBV11-1
clone_size: .
j_call: TRBJ2-5
d_call: .

cdr3_nt: TGTGCCAGCAGCCATAGCGGGAACACCGGGGAGCTGTTTTTT
cdr3_aa: CASSHSGNTGELFF
v_call: TRBV28
clone_size: .
j_call: TRBJ2-2
d_call: .

cdr3_nt: TGTGCCAGCAGTTTGGAGGATTATCAGGGGGCTAGAATTTATGGCTACACCTTC
cdr3_aa: CASSLEDYQGARIYGYTF
v_call: TRBV28
clone_size: once
j_call: TRBJ1-2
d_call: TRBD1

cdr3_nt: TGCGCCAGCAGCCATGGGGACAGGGGACATCAGCCCCAGCATTTT
cdr3_aa: CASSHGDRGHQPQHF
v_call: TRBV4-1
clone_size: .
j_call: TRBJ1-5
d_call: TRBD1

cdr3_nt: TGTGCCAGCAGTTCAGAGCAAGGTCACAGTTACTACGAGCAGTACTTC
cdr3_aa: CASSSEQGHSYYEQYF
v_call: TRBV27
clone_size: .
j_call: TRBJ2-7
d_call: .

cdr3_nt: TGTGCCATCTCCGGGACAGGGAGCTCCTACAATGAGCAGTTCTTC
cdr3_aa: CAISGTGSSYNEQFF
v_call: TRBV10-3
clone_size: .
j_call: TRBJ2-1
d_call: TRBD1

cdr3_nt: TGCGCCAGCAGCCAAGCAAGGGACAGGGGTTGGGACAATGAGCAGTTCTTC
cdr3_aa: CASSQARDRGWDNEQFF
v_call: TRBV4-1
clone_size: .
j_call: TRBJ2-1
d_call: TRBD1

cdr3_nt: TGCGCCAGCAGCCGGCCCGGGGCCGGGACAGGTCCTTACGAGCAGTACTTC
cdr3_aa: CASSRPGAGTGPYEQYF
v_call: TRBV4-1
clone_size: .
j_call: TRBJ2-7
d_call: TRBD1

cdr3_nt: TGTGCCAGCAGTTCCCACGACGGGAACTATGGCTACACCTTC
cdr3_aa: CASSSHDGNYGYTF
v_call: TRBV28
clone_size: once
j_call: TRBJ1-2
d_call: .

cdr3_nt: TGTGCCAGCACCTATCTTGACAGGAACACCGGGGAGCTGTTTTTT
cdr3_aa: CASTYLDRNTGELFF
v_call: TRBV27
clone_size: once
j_call: TRBJ2-2
d_call: .

cdr3_nt: TGTGCCAGCAGCTTAGTTAGCGGGAGAAACAATGAGCAGTTCTTC
cdr3_aa: CASSLVSGRNNEQFF
v_call: TRBV7-2
clone_size: .
j_call: TRBJ2-1
d_call: TRBD2